These T cell receptor beta chains were read from a single sample in a study of PD-1 blockade in mismatch repair-deficient tumors. Produced via immunoSEQ multiplex PCR; TCRdb's table is partial and in-frame only. Of 76,000 or so clones listed, around 80% are singletons. Source: peripheral blood, taken 44 weeks after starting pembrolizumab. These receptors were obtained from an adult with mismatch repair-deficient cancer. Both conserved end residues are part of each CDR3. The order of the fields is D gene, clone size, V gene, J gene, CDR3 protein, CDR3 DNA. A D gene is named only where the DNA matches it firmly. Some rows mark clone size as missing; the rest say once, few, many or name a class of expanded clone.

>-|-|TRBV6-5|TRBJ2-3
CASSRQDTDTQYF
TGTGCCAGCAGCCGACAAGACACAGATACGCAGTATTTT
>-|-|TRBV5-1|TRBJ2-3
CASSFKGGGTDTQYF
TGCGCCAGCAGCTTCAAGGGGGGAGGCACAGATACGCAGTATTTT
>-|-|TRBV15|TRBJ1-3
CATSRDKGDGNTIYF
TGTGCCACCAGCAGAGATAAAGGGGATGGAAACACCATATATTTT
>-|-|TRBV6-6|TRBJ2-7
CASSPGLGSYEQYF
TGTGCCAGCAGTCCCGGGTTGGGGTCCTACGAGCAGTACTTC
>-|-|TRBV27|TRBJ1-1
CASSLMRVGYTEAFF
TGTGCCAGCAGTTTAATGAGGGTCGGGTACACTGAAGCTTTCTTT
>TRBD1|-|TRBV27|TRBJ1-4
CASSQTGQGEKLFF
TGTGCCAGCAGTCAGACGGGACAGGGTGAAAAACTGTTTTTT
>TRBD1|-|TRBV27|TRBJ1-5
CASSQGQNQPQHF
TGTGCCAGCAGCCAGGGACAGAATCAGCCCCAGCATTTT
>-|few|TRBV6-1|TRBJ1-1
CASRIGVILTEAFF
TGTGCCAGCAGAATAGGGGTGATTTTGACTGAAGCTTTCTTT
>TRBD1|-|TRBV7-8|TRBJ1-1
CASSLAIVSTGGRNTEAFF
TGTGCCAGCAGCTTAGCGATCGTTTCTACAGGGGGCCGGAACACTGAAGCTTTCTTT
>-|-|TRBV6-5|TRBJ2-2
CASSYRTVNTGELFF
TGTGCCAGCAGTTACAGGACTGTGAACACCGGGGAGCTGTTTTTT
>TRBD2|once|TRBV5-5|TRBJ2-2
CASSPGGGRINTGELFF
TGTGCCAGCAGCCCGGGGGGCGGGAGGATAAACACCGGGGAGCTGTTTTTT
>TRBD1|-|TRBV6-5|TRBJ2-7
CASSRQGSYEQYF
TGTGCCAGCAGTAGACAGGGGAGCTACGAGCAGTACTTC
>-|-|TRBV14|TRBJ2-5
CASSQERTLTQYF
TGTGCCAGCAGCCAAGAACGGACCTTGACCCAGTACTTC
>-|once|TRBV5-4|TRBJ2-3
CAMNEETDTQYF
TGTGCCATGAATGAGGAGACAGATACGCAGTATTTT
>-|-|TRBV7-9|TRBJ2-5
CATKTGNEETQYF
TGTGCCACCAAAACAGGGAATGAAGAGACCCAGTACTTC
>-|-|TRBV5-4|TRBJ1-1
CASRRGRNTEAFF
TGTGCCAGCAGGCGGGGAAGAAACACTGAAGCTTTCTTT
>TRBD2|-|TRBV5-1|TRBJ2-2
CASSPTLAGGPRELFF
TGCGCCAGCAGCCCCACCCTAGCGGGAGGGCCTAGGGAGCTGTTTTTT
>TRBD2|few|TRBV9|TRBJ2-1
CASSPWTSGSNEQFF
TGTGCCAGCAGCCCATGGACTAGCGGGAGTAATGAGCAGTTCTTC
>-|-|TRBV6-5|TRBJ1-2
CASSYTPRDLDGYTF
TGTGCCAGCAGTTACACACCCCGGGACCTCGATGGCTACACCTTC
>-|-|TRBV19|TRBJ1-5
CASSIQVGQPQHF
TGTGCCAGTAGTATTCAGGTTGGTCAGCCCCAGCATTTT
>TRBD2|few|TRBV7-2|TRBJ2-7
CASSLDRTSGYEQYF
TGTGCCAGCAGCTTAGATAGGACTAGCGGTTACGAGCAGTACTTC
>TRBD2|-|TRBV7-2|TRBJ2-7
CASSYRLAGASYEQYF
TGTGCCAGCAGCTACCGACTAGCGGGCGCCTCCTACGAGCAGTACTTC